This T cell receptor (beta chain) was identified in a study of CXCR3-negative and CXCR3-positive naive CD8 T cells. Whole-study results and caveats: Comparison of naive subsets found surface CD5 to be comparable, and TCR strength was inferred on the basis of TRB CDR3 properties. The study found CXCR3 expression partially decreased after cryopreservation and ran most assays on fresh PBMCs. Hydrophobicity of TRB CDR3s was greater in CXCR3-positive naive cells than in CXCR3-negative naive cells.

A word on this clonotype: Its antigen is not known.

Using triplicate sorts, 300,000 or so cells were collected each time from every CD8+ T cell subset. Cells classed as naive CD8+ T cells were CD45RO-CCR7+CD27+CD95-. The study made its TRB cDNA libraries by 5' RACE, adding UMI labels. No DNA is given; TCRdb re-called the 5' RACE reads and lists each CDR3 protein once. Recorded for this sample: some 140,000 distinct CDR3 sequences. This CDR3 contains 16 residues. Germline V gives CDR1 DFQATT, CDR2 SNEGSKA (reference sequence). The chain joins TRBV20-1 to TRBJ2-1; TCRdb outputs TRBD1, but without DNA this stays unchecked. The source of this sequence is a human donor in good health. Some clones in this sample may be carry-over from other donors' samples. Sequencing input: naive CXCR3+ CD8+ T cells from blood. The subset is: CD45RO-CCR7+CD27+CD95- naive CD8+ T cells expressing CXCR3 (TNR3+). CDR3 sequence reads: CSAEYDRGDLYNEQFF.